Below are 26 T cell receptor beta chains sequenced from a single sample in a study of neurological immune-mediated disorders. TCRdb reanalysed the 5' RACE reads using MiXCR and keeps one entry per CDR3 protein. The table includes 30,000 to 45,000 distinct CDR3 sequences, approximately 10% detected once. The sequenced material came from CD4+ T cells from blood. These receptors came from a woman between 25 and 40 years old with HTLV-1-associated myelopathy (HAM/TSP).

A remark on this clonotype: This may arise from a read error, as a much more abundant clone is one base away. J is TRBJ1-1 and V is TRBV10-3; 10 positions agree with TRBD1. Germline CDR1 and CDR2: ENHRY and SYGVKD. V shed 6 bases, J shed 4 bases, and the junction held 5 bases outside the gene matches. The CDR3 is 14 amino acids. CDR3 residues: CAIRHGTGATEAFF. CDR3 sequence (DNA): TGTGCCATCAGGCATGGGACAGGGGCCACTGAAGCTTTCTTT.

This clonotype was observed many times. V and J are TRBV7-6 and TRBJ2-7; D call uncertain. CDR3 size: 12 residues. Trimming removed 8 bases from V and 2 bases from J, with 10 bases in between. Germline CDR1 is SGHVS and CDR2 is FNYEAQ. CDR3 bases: TGTGCCAGCTCAGGCCGTCCCTACGAGCAGTACTTC. Its protein is CASSGRPYEQYF. Supplemented by reference TRBV7-6 and TRBJ2-7, the full variable domain reads GAGVSQSPRYKVTKRGQDVALRCDPISGHVSLYWYRQALGQGPEFLTYFNYEAQQDKSGLPNDRFSAERPEGSISTLTIQRTEQRDSAMYRCASSGRPYEQYFGPGTRLTVT.

This clonotype was recorded at least ten times. This rearrangement joins TRBV12-3 or TRBV12-4 to TRBJ1-6, with unresolved D. The V end was cut by 2 bases, the J end by 8 bases, with 10 bases between. CDR3 size: 14 residues. The CDR3 loop is CASSLRGWDSPLHF. The CDR3 bases are TGTGCCAGCAGTTTACGTGGGTGGGATTCACCCCTCCACTTT.

This clonotype was counted ten times or more. This chain links TRBV10-3 with TRBJ1-4; 9 bases line up with TRBD1. CDR3 length equals 14 residues. CDR1 ENHRY and CDR2 SYGVKD come from the germline V gene. V was clipped by 1 base and J by 7 bases; unmatched bases: 1. Here the CDR3 reads CAISEYRGPEKLFF. CDR3 in DNA: TGTGCCATCAGTGAGTACAGGGGGCCTGAAAAACTGTTTTTT.

Ten or more counts support this clonotype. The chain combines TRBV6-6 with TRBJ2-3, with 7 bases fitting TRBD1. This CDR3 is built from 16 residues. Germline values: CDR1 MNHNY, CDR2 SVGAGI (reference sequence). V gave up 8 bases and J gave up 0 bases; unmatched junction bases: 11. The CDR3 sequence is CASSQTGIVSTDTQYF. The CDR3 coding sequence is TGTGCCAGCTCTCAGACAGGGATAGTAAGCACAGATACGCAGTATTTT.

Ten or more counts support this clonotype. V is TRBV6-5 and J is TRBJ1-2; D call uncertain. Per the germline V gene, CDR1 is MNHEY and CDR2 is SVGAGI. This CDR3 region has 15 residues. Trimming took off 6 bases at V and 0 bases at J, with 14 bases between the two ends. The CDR3 region has the DNA TGTGCCAGCAGACCCCATGGGCAAGCTAACTATGGCTACACCTTC. Its protein is CASRPHGQANYGYTF.

This clonotype was detected many times. The V call is TRBV12-3 or TRBV12-4, the J call TRBJ2-7; tentative D call: TRBD2 (6 bases). The CDR3 totals 11 residues. V lost 5 bases to trimming and J lost 7 bases, with 9 bases between them. This CDR3 is CASSPGGEQYF. The CDR3 DNA reads TGTGCCAGCAGTCCAGGAGGGGAGCAGTACTTC.

The sample holds many counts of this clonotype. The chain recombines TRBV7-2 with TRBJ1-2; 10 nucleotides match TRBD1. The CDR3 spans 16 residues. The V segment lost 4 bases and the J segment 4 bases; nucleotides outside the gene matches: 9. Germline CDR1 reads SGHTA; CDR2 reads FQGNSA. The chain's CDR3 is CASSSGWDRGTYGYTF. CDR3 DNA sequence: TGTGCCAGCAGCTCCGGCTGGGACAGGGGTACCTATGGCTACACCTTC.

This clonotype was detected many times. This chain connects TRBV18 to TRBJ1-1; no firm D call. The germline V gene encodes CDR1 KGHSH and CDR2 LQKENI. The CDR3 runs 12 residues. V lost 5 bases and J 1 base, leaving 5 bases between the germline ends. CDR3 DNA sequence: TGTGCCAGCTCAACCAAGAACACTGAAGCTTTCTTT. It codes for CASSTKNTEAFF.

In this sample, this clonotype turned up many times. This sequence joins TRBV2 and TRBJ1-4; TRBD1 aligns across 7 bases. This CDR3 has 15 residues. The V gene's germline CDR1 is SNHLY and CDR2 FYNNEI. The V segment lost 4 bases and the J segment 7 bases; nucleotides outside the gene matches: 9. The CDR3 DNA follows: TGTGCCAGCAGTGGACAGGGAATGAATTCTGAAAAACTGTTTTTT. Its translation is CASSGQGMNSEKLFF.

This clonotype was recorded many times. The rearrangement joins TRBV27 to TRBJ1-2; TRBD1 agrees at 8 bases. CDR1 is MNHEY, CDR2 SMNVEV, per germline (reference sequence). This CDR3 has 15 residues. V lost 6 bases, J lost 2 bases, and 8 bases stayed unmatched. This chain's CDR3 is CASSLRWTGNYGYTF. The CDR3, as DNA: TGTGCCAGCAGCCTCCGATGGACAGGGAACTATGGCTACACCTTC.

Ten or more counts support this clonotype. The chain joins TRBV5-1 to TRBJ2-1; 9 nucleotides align to TRBD1. The length of the CDR3 is 16 residues. V shed 3 bases, J shed 7 bases, and the junction held 11 bases outside the gene matches. Germline values: CDR1 SGHRS, CDR2 YFSETQ. The CDR3 DNA follows: TGCGCCAGCAGCTCCAAACCCGGGACAGGGTGGAATGAGCAGTTCTTC. Its protein product is CASSSKPGTGWNEQFF.

The CDR3: CSVNGQTYEQYF. The CDR3 DNA reads TGCAGTGTTAATGGACAAACCTACGAGCAGTACTTC. V usage is TRBV20-1 and J usage is TRBJ2-7, with D tentatively TRBD1 (5 bases). This CDR3 is built from 12 residues. The V and J ends lost 7 bases and 2 bases respectively, with 12 bases between them. Germline V CDR1 and CDR2: DFQATT, SNEGSKA (reference sequence).

This clonotype was recorded at least ten times. The chain joins TRBV20-1 to TRBJ2-1; perhaps D is TRBD1 or TRBD2 (6 bases each). Per germline, CDR1 DFQATT and CDR2 SNEGSKA (reference sequence). The CDR3 is made up of 14 amino acids. Trimming removed 5 bases at V and 7 bases at J, with 18 bases between. CDR3 protein: CSAHPQGGINEQFF. In nucleotides, the CDR3 is TGCAGTGCTCACCCACAGGGCGGGATTAATGAGCAGTTCTTC.

This clonotype came up many times. The rearrangement joins TRBV5-1 to TRBJ2-3; weak D call: TRBD1 (6 bases). The CDR3 is 17 amino acids. V lost 3 bases and J 0 bases, leaving 17 bases between the germline ends. Germline CDR1 is SGHRS and CDR2 is YFSETQ. This CDR3 reads CASSSSGAPYSTDTQYF. CDR3 bases: TGCGCCAGCAGCTCTTCAGGGGCCCCTTACAGCACAGATACGCAGTATTTT.

This clonotype occurred many times. The chain joins TRBV27 to TRBJ1-2; no reliable D call. This CDR3 is 14 amino acids long. Trimming cost V 2 bases and J 0 bases, with 7 bases left between them. Germline V CDR1 and CDR2: MNHEY, SMNVEV (reference sequence). DNA of the CDR3: TGTGCCAGCAGTTTAAGTAGGACTAACTATGGCTACACCTTC. It translates to CASSLSRTNYGYTF.

Many counts were recorded for this clonotype. V is TRBV5-1 and J is TRBJ1-2; TRBD1 is a possible D gene (5 bases). CDR3 length: 14 amino acids. CDR1 is SGHRS, CDR2 YFSETQ, per germline. Between the trimmed V and J ends, which lost 0 bases and 2 bases, there was a span of 8 bases. The CDR3 region is CASSLAGGNYGYTF. Here the CDR3 DNA reads TGCGCCAGCAGCTTGGCCGGGGGGAACTATGGCTACACCTTC. Using reference TRBV5-1 and TRBJ1-2 for the parts outside the CDR3, the full variable domain is KAGVTQTPRYLIKTRGQQVTLSCSPISGHRSVSWYQQTPGQGLQFLFEYFSETQRNKGNFPGRFSGRQFSNSRSEMNVSTLELGDSALYLCASSLAGGNYGYTFGSGTRLTVV.

This clonotype was observed many times. The chain employs TRBV20-1 and TRBJ2-5, with D perhaps TRBD1 (6 bases). Per germline, CDR1 DFQATT and CDR2 SNEGSKA (reference sequence). V was shortened by 5 bases and J by 7 bases, with 20 bases between the two germline ends. The CDR3 consists of 14 residues. The CDR3 coding sequence is TGCAGTGCTCTACCGGGACACATGGACGGGACCCAGTACTTC. Its protein product is CSALPGHMDGTQYF.

The rearrangement uses TRBV5-6 and TRBJ2-3; no firm D call. Trimming cost V 3 bases and J 0 bases, with 11 bases left between them. The CDR3 runs 15 residues. Germline values: CDR1 SGHDT, CDR2 YYEEEE. The CDR3 protein is CASSYTLHSTDTQYF. The CDR3 DNA sequence: TGTGCCAGCAGCTATACCCTACATAGCACAGATACGCAGTATTTT.

As regards this clonotype: Germline and junction disagree at one end, which may indicate a read error. The rearrangement uses TRBV29-1 and TRBJ2-3; perhaps D is TRBD1 or TRBD2 (5 bases each). There are 12 residues in the CDR3. The germline gives CDR1 SQVTM, CDR2 ANQGSEA. CDR3 sequence: CSVMRGANTHYF. In DNA, the CDR3 is TGCAGCGTCATGAGGGGAGCAAATACGCACTACTTT.

This clonotype occurred many times. V gene TRBV7-9 combines with J gene TRBJ1-2, with D unclear. Germline CDR1 reads SEHNR; CDR2 reads FQNEAQ (reference sequence). Trimming pared 3 bases from V and 4 bases from J, leaving 15 bases between. This CDR3 is built from 15 residues. DNA for the CDR3: TGTGCCAGCAGCTTTCCCCGGGGAGACCCCTATGGCTACACCTTC. It is translated as CASSFPRGDPYGYTF.

This clonotype has at least ten counts. This rearrangement joins TRBV7-8 to TRBJ2-3; 11 bases fit TRBD2. There are 17 residues in the CDR3. Germline lookup yields CDR1 SGHVS and CDR2 FQNEAQ. With V trimmed by 2 bases and J by 7 bases, 11 bases remained unmatched. CDR3 nucleotides: TGTGCCAGCAGCTTACGAACAACCGGGACTAGCGGTAATACGCAGTATTTT. It encodes CASSLRTTGTSGNTQYF. The full variable domain, with the rest looked up from reference TRBV7-8 and TRBJ2-3, is GAGVSQSPRYKVAKRGQDVALRCDPISGHVSLFWYQQALGQGPEFLTYFQNEAQLDKSGLPSDRFFAERPEGSVSTLKIQRTQQEDSAVYLCASSLRTTGTSGNTQYFGPGTRLTVL.

The sample holds many counts of this clonotype. V gene TRBV7-2 combines with J gene TRBJ2-3; the match to TRBD2 covers 8 bases. Trimming cost V 4 bases and J 1 base; bases outside gene matches: 7. Germline values: CDR1 SGHTA, CDR2 FQGNSA. The CDR3 is 16 amino acids. CDR3: CASSSRTSRGTDTQYF. The CDR3 DNA is TGTGCCAGCAGCTCCCGGACTAGCCGGGGCACAGATACGCAGTATTTT. Supplemented by reference TRBV7-2 and TRBJ2-3, the full variable domain reads GAGVSQSPSNKVTEKGKDVELRCDPISGHTALYWYRQSLGQGLEFLIYFQGNSAPDKSGLPSDRFSAERTGGSVSTLTIQRTQQEDSAVYLCASSSRTSRGTDTQYFGPGTRLTVL.

This clonotype was seen many times. The chain couples TRBV29-1 to TRBJ1-2, with 7 nucleotides matching TRBD1. Germline-derived CDR1 and CDR2 are SQVTM and ANQGSEA. The junction had 13 bases not matched to a gene; V was cut back by 6 bases and J by 0 bases. The CDR3 runs to 16 residues. The CDR3 spells CSVQGGAKVSNYGYTF. For the CDR3, the DNA is TGCAGCGTCCAAGGGGGCGCGAAGGTGTCTAACTATGGCTACACCTTC. Full variable domain (outside the CDR3, taken from reference TRBV29-1 and TRBJ1-2): SAVISQKPSRDICQRGTSLTIQCQVDSQVTMMFWYRQQPGQSLTLIATANQGSEATYESGFVIDKFPISRPNLTFSTLTVSNMSPEDSSIYLCSVQGGAKVSNYGYTFGSGTRLTVV.

The rearrangement uses TRBV18 and TRBJ1-5; D may be TRBD1 (5 bases). The germline V gene has CDR1 KGHSH and CDR2 LQKENI. This CDR3 has 15 amino acids. The V gene lost 2 bases and the J gene lost 5 bases, with 13 bases spanning the gap. The CDR3 reads CASSPSRVEHQPQHF. The CDR3 DNA sequence: TGTGCCAGCTCACCATCCAGGGTCGAGCATCAGCCCCAGCATTTT.

This clonotype appeared many times. V is TRBV5-1 and J is TRBJ2-3; 10 bases line up with TRBD2. Losses at the gene ends were 1 base for V and 2 bases for J; bases not matched to a gene: 7. The CDR3 length is 17 residues. Per germline, CDR1 SGHRS and CDR2 YFSETQ. CDR3 sequence reads: CASSLSVSGGPTDTQYF. The CDR3 DNA sequence: TGCGCCAGCAGCTTGTCAGTTAGCGGGGGGCCCACAGATACGCAGTATTTT.